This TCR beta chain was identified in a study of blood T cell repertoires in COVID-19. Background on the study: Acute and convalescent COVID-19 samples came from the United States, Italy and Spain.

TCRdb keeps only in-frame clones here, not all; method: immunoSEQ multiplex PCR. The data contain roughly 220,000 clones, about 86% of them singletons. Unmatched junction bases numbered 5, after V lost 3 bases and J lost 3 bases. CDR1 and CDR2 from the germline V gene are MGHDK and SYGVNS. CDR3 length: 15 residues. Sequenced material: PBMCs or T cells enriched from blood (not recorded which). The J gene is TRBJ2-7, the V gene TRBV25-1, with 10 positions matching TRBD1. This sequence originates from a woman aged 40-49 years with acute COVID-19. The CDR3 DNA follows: TGTGCCAGCAGTGAGGGGACAGGGGCCTTCTACGAGCAGTACTTC. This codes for CASSEGTGAFYEQYF.